Listed here are 26 T cell receptor beta chains from one sample, sequenced in a study of T cell repertoires in cytomegalovirus infection (dated by TCRdb to between 2017 and 2020). The data were produced on an Illumina HiSeq 1500. TCRdb itself trimmed the public reads at Q25 with fastp, ran MiXCR and retained productive beta chains. A single entry per CDR3 protein holds the most common genes and DNA from its merged rows. Within this sample are some 320,000 distinct CDR3 sequences, with 8% to 9.5% of them counted one time only. The ten largest clones take up roughly 4% of the sample. Sequencing was done on a sample of PBMCs. Receptor source: a human donor in good health (CMV status not recorded). Some clones in this sample may be carry-over from other donors' samples.

This clonotype has a handful of counts. The genes are TRBV28 and TRBJ1-6; D not resolved. The CDR3 sequence is 15 residues long. The germline V gene encodes CDR1 MDHEN and CDR2 SYDVKM. Trimming pared 2 bases from V and 3 bases from J, leaving 8 bases between. For the CDR3, the DNA is TGTGCCAGCAGTTTACCCAGGAGCTATAATTCACCCCTCCACTTT. Its translation: CASSLPRSYNSPLHF.

This clonotype has a handful of counts. This rearrangement joins TRBV12-3 or TRBV12-4 to TRBJ2-7; 9 bases line up with TRBD1. This CDR3 contains 17 residues. Trimming at V came to 6 bases and at J to 1 base, leaving 13 bases not matched to a gene. CDR3 coding DNA: TGTGCCAGCAGACGCCGGGCCCCGGGGACAGGGTCCTACGAGCAGTACTTC. Residues: CASRRRAPGTGSYEQYF.

This clonotype has at least ten counts. J is TRBJ1-2 and V is TRBV12-3 or TRBV12-4; 9 positions agree with TRBD1. V lost 7 bases to trimming and J lost 2 bases; unmatched junction nucleotides: 5. This CDR3 spans 14 amino acids. In DNA form, the CDR3 reads TGTGCCAGCACCTGGGACAGGGTCAACTATGGCTACACCTTC. Amino acid sequence: CASTWDRVNYGYTF.

The table lists this clonotype with a few counts. The rearrangement uses TRBV12-3 or TRBV12-4 and TRBJ1-5, with D hard to call. V was pared by 2 bases and J by 2 bases, with 7 bases between. There are 14 residues in the CDR3. The CDR3 DNA reads TGTGCCAGCAGTTTAAGCCAGGGCAATCAGCCCCAGCATTTT. Translating it yields CASSLSQGNQPQHF.

Ten or more counts support this clonotype. The chain recombines TRBV7-2 with TRBJ1-5; possibly TRBD1 for D (6 bases). This CDR3 has 15 amino acids. Per the germline V gene, CDR1 is SGHTA and CDR2 is FQGNSA. Trimming left V 5 bases short and J 7 bases short, with 18 bases between. DNA for the CDR3: TGTGCCAGCAGCCCACAGGGCCGGCAAGGACAGCCCCAGCATTTT. Amino acid sequence: CASSPQGRQGQPQHF.

The chain carries TRBV19 and TRBJ1-4, with unresolved D. CDR3 length: 14 amino acids. The germline V and J ends were trimmed by 7 bases and 10 bases, with 19 bases remaining between them. Germline loops: CDR1 LNHDA, CDR2 SQIVND (reference sequence). The CDR3 sequence is CASTANGLVGKLFF. CDR3 DNA sequence: TGTGCCAGTACCGCGAACGGCCTAGTGGGAAAACTGTTTTTT.

At least ten counts were recorded for this clonotype. This chain joins TRBV7-9 and TRBJ1-2; no clear D. The CDR3 is made up of 15 amino acids. CDR1 SEHNR and CDR2 FQNEAQ come from the germline V gene (reference sequence). The ends were cut back, 2 bases at V and 6 bases at J, with 16 bases in the middle. The CDR3 DNA is TGTGCCAGCAGCTTACGCGATCATGCGCTTCATGGCTACACCTTC. It translates to CASSLRDHALHGYTF. The full variable domain, with the rest looked up from reference TRBV7-9 and TRBJ1-2, is DTGVSQNPRHKITKRGQNVTFRCDPISEHNRLYWYRQTLGQGPEFLTYFQNEAQLEKSRLLSDRFSAERPKGSFSTLEIQRTEQGDSAMYLCASSLRDHALHGYTFGSGTRLTVV.

The CDR3 DNA is TGTGCCAGCAGTTACAACCACTACGAGCAGTACTTC. As protein: CASSYNHYEQYF. The V gene is TRBV6-2 or TRBV6-3, the J gene TRBJ2-7; D is ambiguous. The CDR3 length is 12 residues. From germline, CDR1 is MNHEY and CDR2 SVGEGT. Trimming shortened V by 2 bases and J by 3 bases, and 5 bases separated the two germline ends.

At least ten counts were recorded for this clonotype. This chain links TRBV7-9 with TRBJ2-5; 8 bases line up with TRBD1. V lost 5 bases to trimming and J lost 5 bases; unmatched junction nucleotides: 16. The CDR3 has 17 amino acids. The germline CDR1 and CDR2 sequences are SEHNR and FQNEAQ (reference sequence). In DNA form, the CDR3 reads TGTGCCAGCAGCCTTTGGACAGGGACCGGAATAGGGGAGACCCAGTACTTC. This sequence encodes CASSLWTGTGIGETQYF.

This clonotype was recorded many times. The genes are TRBV12-3 or TRBV12-4 and TRBJ2-5; D not certain. The germline V and J ends were trimmed by 0 bases and 4 bases, with 9 bases remaining between them. The CDR3 consists of 14 residues. CDR3 amino acids: CASSLARRIETQYF. CDR3 DNA sequence: TGTGCCAGCAGTTTAGCCCGCCGGATAGAGACCCAGTACTTC.

This clonotype was counted between two and nine times. Relative to the germline gene, one junction end is altered; a read error may explain this. This chain uses TRBV28 with TRBJ1-2, with D perhaps TRBD1 (5 bases). The CDR3 contains 15 residues. Germline CDR1 MDHEN, CDR2 SYDVKM. Here the CDR3 reads CASSLFPPGPQREYF. In DNA form, the CDR3 reads TGTGCCAGCAGTCTTTTTCCTCCGGGACCGCAGAGAGAATACTTC.

This clonotype occurred many times. The J gene is TRBJ1-2, the V gene TRBV7-2; TRBD1 is a possible D gene (5 bases). The CDR3 totals 14 residues. V lost 5 bases, J lost 2 bases, and 12 bases lay in between. In germline, CDR1 is SGHTA, CDR2 FQGNSA. Written as DNA, the CDR3 is TGTGCCAGCAGCGGGCGGACAACCAACTATGGCTACACCTTC. It codes for CASSGRTTNYGYTF.

The chain employs TRBV6-2 or TRBV6-3 and TRBJ1-5, with D possibly being TRBD1 (6 bases). This CDR3 region has 14 residues. Per the germline V gene, CDR1 is MNHEY and CDR2 is SVGEGT. The germline V and J ends were trimmed by 6 bases and 6 bases, with 15 bases remaining between them. CDR3 in DNA: TGTGCCAGCAGCTTCAACAGGGACGGTCAGCCCCAGCATTTT. Protein: CASSFNRDGQPQHF.

This clonotype was recorded many times. CDR3 bases: TGTGCCAGCATTCCGGGACAGCGGGTCACAGATACGCAGTATTTT. Its translation is CASIPGQRVTDTQYF. The chain combines TRBV12-3 or TRBV12-4 with TRBJ2-3; D might be TRBD1 (7 bases). The germline V and J ends were trimmed by 7 bases and 2 bases, with 16 bases remaining between them. This CDR3 comprises 15 residues.

The CDR3 DNA reads as TGTGCCAGTAGTGGGACTAGCCTGGGTTACGAGCAGTACTTC. This codes for CASSGTSLGYEQYF. The J gene is TRBJ2-7, the V gene TRBV19, with 9 bases fitting TRBD2. Germline CDR1 LNHDA, CDR2 SQIVND (reference sequence). The ends lost 5 bases at V and 4 bases at J; junction bases unmatched: 6. This CDR3 contains 14 residues.

This clonotype was counted only a few times. This chain connects TRBV2 to TRBJ2-7; D is unresolved. CDR3 length: 13 residues. The germline gives CDR1 SNHLY, CDR2 FYNNEI. The V end lost 9 bases, the J end lost 4 bases, and 16 bases lay between the germline ends. The CDR3 is CASLKGLPYEQYF. DNA for the CDR3: TGTGCCAGTTTGAAAGGTCTCCCATACGAGCAGTACTTC.

This clonotype was observed at least ten times. The V call is TRBV19, the J call TRBJ2-6; D is perhaps TRBD1 (6 bases). V lost 4 bases to trimming and J lost 0 bases, with 13 bases between them. The CDR3 spans 17 residues. The germline CDR1 and CDR2 sequences are LNHDA and SQIVND (reference sequence). CDR3 sequence (DNA): TGTGCCAGTAGTAGAACGGTGGACAGCTCTGGGGCCAACGTCCTGACTTTC. It is translated as CASSRTVDSSGANVLTF.

This clonotype showed up just a few times. The chain links TRBV10-3 to TRBJ1-1; TRBD1 agrees at 9 bases. V lost 8 bases, J lost 0 bases, and 1 base stayed unmatched. Germline CDR1 reads ENHRY; CDR2 reads SYGVKD. This CDR3 has 13 residues. The CDR3 loop is CAIGDRVNTEAFF. CDR3 DNA sequence: TGTGCCATCGGGGACAGGGTGAACACTGAAGCTTTCTTT.

CDR3 nucleotides: TGTGCCAGCACCTACACAGGGTCCTACAATGAGCAGTTCTTC. Protein sequence: CASTYTGSYNEQFF. The rearrangement joins TRBV11-2 to TRBJ2-1; perhaps TRBD1 as D (6 bases). The CDR3 has 14 residues. V lost 7 bases and J lost 1, with 11 bases in between. Germline loops: CDR1 SGHAT, CDR2 FQNNGV.

This clonotype came up many times. This rearrangement joins TRBV6-6 to TRBJ1-1; D is possibly TRBD1 (6 bases). V was clipped by 10 bases and J by 1 base, with 7 bases between them. CDR1 and CDR2 from the germline V gene are MNHNY and SVGAGI (reference sequence). The CDR3 extends over 11 amino acids. DNA of the CDR3: TGTGCCACACAGGGGAACACTGAAGCTTTCTTT. It codes for CATQGNTEAFF.

The gene calls are TRBV7-6 and TRBJ2-3; the match to TRBD2 covers 12 bases. The V gene end was trimmed by 5 bases and the J gene end by 3 bases; junction bases not matched to a gene: 12. The CDR3 has 18 amino acids. The germline gives CDR1 SGHVS, CDR2 FNYEAQ. The CDR3 loop is CASSATSGGSPGTDTQYF. For the CDR3, the DNA is TGTGCCAGCAGCGCCACTAGCGGGGGGTCTCCTGGGACAGATACGCAGTATTTT.

This clonotype showed up just a few times. The CDR3 reads CASSQTTGAGELFF. In nucleotides, the CDR3 is TGCGCCAGCAGCCAAACCACAGGGGCCGGGGAGCTGTTTTTT. J is TRBJ2-2 and V is TRBV4-3; 7 bases match TRBD1. V shed 2 bases, J shed 6 bases, and the junction held 3 bases outside the gene matches. The CDR3 is made up of 14 amino acids. CDR1 and CDR2 from the germline V gene are LGHNA and YSLEER.

This clonotype was found many times. V is TRBV7-9 and J is TRBJ2-7; D is perhaps TRBD1 (5 bases). V was clipped by 7 bases and J by 3 bases, with 13 bases between them. The CDR3 sequence is 13 residues long. Germline V gives CDR1 SEHNR, CDR2 FQNEAQ (reference sequence). Written as DNA, the CDR3 is TGTGCCAGCATGGGGCAGATTAACTACGAGCAGTACTTC. Translating it yields CASMGQINYEQYF.

In this sample, this clonotype turned up a few times. The chain links TRBV20-1 to TRBJ1-3; D not certain. The CDR3 runs to 15 residues. Germline CDR1 is DFQATT and CDR2 is SNEGSKA (reference sequence). Trimming took off 3 bases at V and 0 bases at J, with 12 bases between the two ends. The CDR3 DNA reads TGCAGTGCTAGTCATCGCGAACTCTCTGGAAACACCATATATTTT. This sequence encodes CSASHRELSGNTIYF.

This clonotype was seen ten or more times. The rearrangement joins TRBV7-2 to TRBJ2-3; 10 bases align to TRBD2. Germline-derived CDR1 and CDR2 are SGHTA and FQGNSA. CDR3 length: 15 residues. The V segment lost 8 bases and the J segment 1 base; nucleotides outside the gene matches: 6. CDR3 sequence reads: CASHRGLAGTDTQYF. The CDR3, as DNA: TGTGCCAGCCACCGAGGACTAGCGGGCACAGATACGCAGTATTTT.

Ten or more counts support this clonotype. The chain joins TRBV7-2 to TRBJ1-2; no clear D gene. Per the germline V gene, CDR1 is SGHTA and CDR2 is FQGNSA. The CDR3 runs to 12 residues. Trimming removed 9 bases from V and 2 bases from J, with 10 bases in between. In nucleotides, the CDR3 is TGTGCCAGTGCAGACACCAACTATGGCTACACCTTC. Translating gives CASADTNYGYTF. Using reference TRBV7-2 and TRBJ1-2 for the parts outside the CDR3, the full variable domain is GAGVSQSPSNKVTEKGKDVELRCDPISGHTALYWYRQSLGQGLEFLIYFQGNSAPDKSGLPSDRFSAERTGGSVSTLTIQRTQQEDSAVYLCASADTNYGYTFGSGTRLTVV.